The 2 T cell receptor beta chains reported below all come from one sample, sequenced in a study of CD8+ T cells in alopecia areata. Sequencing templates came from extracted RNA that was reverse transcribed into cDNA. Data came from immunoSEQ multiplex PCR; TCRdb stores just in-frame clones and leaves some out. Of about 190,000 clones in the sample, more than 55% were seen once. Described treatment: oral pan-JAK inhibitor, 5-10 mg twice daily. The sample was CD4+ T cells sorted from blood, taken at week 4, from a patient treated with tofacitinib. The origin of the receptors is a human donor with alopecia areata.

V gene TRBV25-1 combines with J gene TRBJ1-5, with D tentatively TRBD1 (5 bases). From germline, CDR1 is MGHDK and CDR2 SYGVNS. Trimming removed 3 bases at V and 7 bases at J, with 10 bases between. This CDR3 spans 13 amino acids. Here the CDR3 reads CASSDQAGQPQHF. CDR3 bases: TGTGCCAGCAGTGACCAAGCAGGGCAGCCCCAGCATTTT.

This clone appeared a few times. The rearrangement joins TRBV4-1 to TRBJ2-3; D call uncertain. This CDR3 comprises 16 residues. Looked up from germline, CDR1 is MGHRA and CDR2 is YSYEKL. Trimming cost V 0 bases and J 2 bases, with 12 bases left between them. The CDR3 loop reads CASSQDLAVPTDTQYF. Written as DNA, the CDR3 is TGCGCCAGCAGCCAAGATCTCGCGGTCCCCACAGATACGCAGTATTTT.